The rows below give T cell receptor beta chains drawn from one sample of a study of blood T cell repertoires in COVID-19. Clones were read by immunoSEQ multiplex PCR, and TCRdb kept only the in-frame ones, dropping some. Altogether roughly 200,000 clones are present, 80% to 85% being singletons, with the ten largest covering under 4%. The sequenced sample consisted of PBMCs or T cells enriched from blood (not recorded which). The receptors originated from a woman in her 30s who had been exposed to COVID-19. Each CDR3 is given with its conserved first and last residue. The order of the fields is J gene, V gene, D gene, clone size, CDR3 protein, CDR3 DNA. D genes are given only for firm matches. Not all rows give a size; the values are once, few, many and, for expanded clones, a class.

TRBJ2-5 | TRBV19 | TRBD2 | . | CASTPGTSGVGETQYF | TGTGCCAGTACTCCTGGGACTAGCGGGGTTGGAGAGACCCAGTACTTC
TRBJ1-5 | TRBV30 | . | . | CAWSVPGFNIRQQPQHF | TGTGCCTGGAGTGTACCGGGGTTCAACATTCGTCAACAGCCCCAGCATTTT
TRBJ2-3 | TRBV19 | TRBD2 | . | CASSIAGLAGGGTDTQYF | TGTGCCAGTAGTATAGCGGGACTAGCGGGGGGGGGCACAGATACGCAGTATTTT
TRBJ2-1 | TRBV5-1 | TRBD2 | . | CASSLGTGGPGDNEQFF | TGCGCCAGCAGCTTGGGAACGGGGGGACCCGGGGACAATGAGCAGTTCTTC
TRBJ1-1 | TRBV6-2/TRBV6-3 | . | . | CASSSQGPHTEAFF | TGTGCCAGCAGTTCACAGGGACCTCACACTGAAGCTTTCTTT
TRBJ2-7 | TRBV7-2 | . | . | CASSLERLVTYEQYF | TGTGCCAGCAGCTTAGAAAGACTAGTCACCTACGAGCAGTACTTC
TRBJ2-1 | TRBV6-2/TRBV6-3 | TRBD1 | . | CASSDRGGHNEQFF | TGTGCCAGCAGTGACAGGGGGGGACACAATGAGCAGTTCTTC
TRBJ2-7 | TRBV5-1 | TRBD1 | . | CASSLSGTGGYEQYF | TGCGCCAGCAGCTTATCCGGGACAGGGGGTTACGAGCAGTACTTC
TRBJ2-7 | TRBV19 | TRBD2 | . | CASSIRTSGGIEQYF | TGTGCCAGTAGTATTAGGACTAGCGGCGGCATCGAGCAGTACTTC
TRBJ2-3 | TRBV11-3 | TRBD2 | . | CASSLEASGGFVVGTDTQYF | TGTGCCAGCAGCTTAGAGGCTAGCGGGGGGTTCGTGGTCGGCACAGATACGCAGTATTTT
TRBJ2-7 | TRBV7-6 | TRBD1 | once | CASSYNRGRNEQYF | TGTGCCAGCAGCTATAACAGGGGTCGCAACGAGCAGTACTTC
TRBJ2-1 | TRBV24-1 | TRBD2 | . | CATSDQTSGDYNEQFF | TGTGCCACCAGTGATCAGACTAGCGGGGACTACAATGAGCAGTTCTTC
TRBJ2-3 | TRBV7-2 | TRBD2 | . | CASSLGSGGATDTQYF | TGTGCCAGCAGCTTAGGCTCCGGGGGGGCCACAGATACGCAGTATTTT
TRBJ1-5 | TRBV18 | . | . | CASSPWTESNQPQHF | TGTGCCAGCTCACCTTGGACAGAAAGCAATCAGCCCCAGCATTTT
TRBJ2-7 | TRBV5-6 | TRBD2 | . | CASSLYPLAGAYEQYF | TGTGCCAGCAGCTTGTATCCATTAGCGGGGGCCTACGAGCAGTACTTC
TRBJ1-2 | TRBV9 | . | few | CASSVVSGQGGVRDGYTF | TGTGCCAGCAGCGTAGTTTCTGGTCAGGGAGGGGTTCGAGATGGCTACACCTTC
TRBJ1-1 | TRBV19 | . | . | CASSISGVTEAFF | TGTGCCAGTAGTATATCAGGGGTCACTGAAGCTTTCTTT